This record covers a single T cell receptor beta chain. Per-sample yields of isolated PBMCs were at least 6 million. Looked up from germline, CDR1 is SQVTM and CDR2 is ANQGSEA. The CDR3 loop spans 12 amino acids. Trimming shortened V by 4 bases and J by 0 bases, and 6 bases separated the two germline ends. Alongside a J-beta primer mix, a sample-barcoded 5' primer served in a second PCR lasting about 6 to 12 cycles. All cDNA molecules were each tagged by a template-switch adaptor with 12 random nucleotides. TCRdb fed the 5' RACE reads into MiXCR, producing one record per CDR3 protein. The data contain about 1.8 million distinct CDR3 sequences, 40% to 55% of them singletons. These data belong to a study of blood T cells in healthy people across ages.

Material: blood. The TCR was taken from a middle-aged woman in good health. The V and J genes are TRBV29-1 and TRBJ1-2; no reliable D call. The CDR3 DNA sequence: TGCAGCGTTGGCAGCCCTAACTATGGCTACACCTTC. Its protein product is CSVGSPNYGYTF.